Reported below is one TCR beta chain. The data derive from a study of blood T cell repertoires in COVID-19. V trimming: 0 bases; J trimming: 0 bases; junction bases outside the gene matches: 6. The germline V gene encodes CDR1 SGHRS and CDR2 YFSETQ. There are 17 residues in the CDR3. Study members were between roughly 18 and 89 years old and lived in 20 to 30 US regions. The protocol was immunoSEQ multiplex PCR, while the TCRdb copy is restricted to in-frame clones and leaves out a portion. The sample yields roughly 260,000 clones, roughly nine tenths seen once. The sequence was collected from a human donor in a cohort exposed to, infected with or recovered from COVID-19 (not recorded which). The donor label of this sample is uncertain. This sequence joins TRBV5-1 and TRBJ2-4; 7 nucleotides agree with TRBD2. Sample: PBMCs or T cells enriched from blood (not recorded which). The CDR3 is CASSLASGVLAKNIQYF. For the CDR3, the DNA is TGCGCCAGCAGCTTGGCTAGCGGAGTTCTAGCCAAAAACATTCAGTACTTC.